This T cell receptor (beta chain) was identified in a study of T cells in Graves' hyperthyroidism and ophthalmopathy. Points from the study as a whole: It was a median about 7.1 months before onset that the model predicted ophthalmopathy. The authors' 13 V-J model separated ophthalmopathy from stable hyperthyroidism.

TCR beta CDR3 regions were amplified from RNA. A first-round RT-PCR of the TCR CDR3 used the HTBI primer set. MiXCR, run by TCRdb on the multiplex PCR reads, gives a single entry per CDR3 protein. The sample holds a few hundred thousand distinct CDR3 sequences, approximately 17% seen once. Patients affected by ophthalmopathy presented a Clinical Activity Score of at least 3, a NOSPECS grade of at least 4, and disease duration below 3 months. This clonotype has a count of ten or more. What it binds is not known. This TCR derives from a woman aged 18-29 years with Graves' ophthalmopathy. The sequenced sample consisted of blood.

The chain's CDR3 is CASSTDSTGELFF. CDR3 DNA sequence: TGTGCCAGCTCAACGGACAGCACCGGGGAGCTGTTTTTT. This chain links TRBV18 with TRBJ2-2, with D maybe TRBD1 (6 bases). Trimming shortened V by 5 bases and J by 4 bases, and 8 bases separated the two germline ends. The CDR3 spans 13 residues. Per the germline V gene, CDR1 is KGHSH and CDR2 is LQKENI.